Listed here are 14 T cell receptor beta chains from one sample, sequenced in a study of regulatory T cells in long-lasting Graves disease. As to time point: persistent/refractory GD, antithyroid drugs over 5 years with positive TRAb. Researchers made the TCR library from RNA that was extracted from PBMCs. Relying on iRepertoire HTBI primers and Arm-PCR of CDR3 regions, the team built TCR beta libraries. TCRdb fed the multiplex PCR reads into MiXCR, producing one record per CDR3 protein. The sample yields fewer than 600,000 distinct CDR3 sequences, approximately 23% seen once. Sequenced material: peripheral blood mononuclear cells (PBMCs), taken when the disease was refractory, from a patient treated with antithyroid drugs. These receptors were obtained from a female donor with Graves disease.

The chain couples TRBV28 to TRBJ2-5; 11 nucleotides align to TRBD2. This CDR3 has 18 amino acids. The ends lost 3 bases at V and 5 bases at J; junction bases unmatched: 14. The germline V gene has CDR1 MDHEN and CDR2 SYDVKM. The CDR3 sequence is CASSLGPGVAGGWETQYF. DNA for the CDR3: TGTGCCAGCAGTTTGGGCCCCGGTGTAGCGGGAGGGTGGGAGACCCAGTACTTC.

This clonotype was recorded at least ten times. The chain joins TRBV6-1 to TRBJ2-5, with D perhaps assigned TRBD1 or TRBD2 (5 bases each). CDR1 MNHNS and CDR2 SASEGT come from the germline V gene. This CDR3 is 13 amino acids long. V shed 7 bases and J shed 4 bases, with 13 bases lying between them. This CDR3 reads CASKEAGTETQYF. CDR3 DNA: TGTGCCAGCAAAGAGGCAGGGACAGAGACCCAGTACTTC.

The V call is TRBV7-3, the J call TRBJ2-1; the match to TRBD2 covers 7 bases. Germline values: CDR1 SGHTA, CDR2 FQGTGA. The CDR3 length is 16 residues. After removal of 5 bases from V and 4 bases from J, the junction contained 11 bases not matched to a gene. The CDR3 spells CASSGTPGLKYNEQFF. The DNA of the CDR3 is TGTGCCAGCAGCGGAACCCCGGGACTAAAGTACAATGAGCAGTTCTTC. Complete variable domain (other parts from reference TRBV7-3 and TRBJ2-1): GAGVSQTPSNKVTEKGKYVELRCDPISGHTALYWYRQSLGQGPEFLIYFQGTGAADDSGLPNDRFFAVRPEGSVSTLKIQRTERGDSAVYLCASSGTPGLKYNEQFFGPGTRLTVL.

This clonotype was recorded many times. The chain joins TRBV2 to TRBJ1-2, with TRBD1 identical over 8 bases. The CDR3 has 15 residues. Germline CDR1 SNHLY, CDR2 FYNNEI. V lost 4 bases, J lost 8 bases, and 12 bases stayed unmatched. The CDR3 DNA is TGTGCCAGCAGTGTTTCTGGGACAGGACCAGAGGGCTACACCTTC. It specifies CASSVSGTGPEGYTF.

This clonotype appeared a few times. This sequence joins TRBV20-1 and TRBJ1-1; D uncertain. The V gene lost 0 bases and the J gene lost 5 bases, with 19 bases spanning the gap. The CDR3 has 16 amino acids. The germline gives CDR1 DFQATT, CDR2 SNEGSKA (reference sequence). CDR3 sequence reads: CSARDLQTSGETEAFF. CDR3 nucleotides: TGCAGTGCTAGAGATTTACAGACATCGGGTGAAACTGAAGCTTTCTTT.

The chain combines TRBV7-9 with TRBJ1-4; D gene uncertain. The germline V gene encodes CDR1 SEHNR and CDR2 FQNEAQ (reference sequence). Trimming removed 5 bases from V and 0 bases from J, with 16 bases in between. This CDR3 is 17 amino acids long. The CDR3 region has the DNA TGTGCCAGCAGCGGTAAATCCGGGTTTGCAACTAATGAAAAACTGTTTTTT. It codes for CASSGKSGFATNEKLFF.

This clonotype was detected a few times. The V and J genes are TRBV28 and TRBJ1-2; D not certain. Between the trimmed V and J ends, which lost 8 bases and 0 bases, there was a span of 16 bases. The CDR3 runs to 15 residues. Germline loops: CDR1 MDHEN, CDR2 SYDVKM. CDR3 sequence reads: CASGYSPAANYGYTF. CDR3 DNA sequence: TGTGCCAGCGGTTACTCGCCCGCAGCTAACTATGGCTACACCTTC.

This clonotype was seen a few times. This sequence joins TRBV12-3 or TRBV12-4 and TRBJ1-5; D unresolved. The ends were cut back, 4 bases at V and 7 bases at J, with 17 bases in the middle. The CDR3 length is 15 residues. As DNA, the CDR3 is TGTGCCAGCAGTTACGCGGCCGTCAACCCCCAGCCCCAGCATTTT. The encoded protein is CASSYAAVNPQPQHF.

Regarding this clonotype: A read error may be the cause here, since a much bigger clone is one base away. The conserved closing phenylalanine or tryptophan is absent in this CDR3, likely reflecting a read error. V usage is TRBV28 and J usage is TRBJ1-1; D possibly corresponds to TRBD1 (6 bases). Trimming removed 7 bases from V and 0 bases from J, with 21 bases in between. Per the germline V gene, CDR1 is MDHEN and CDR2 is SYDVKM. CDR3 length: 17 residues. CDR3 amino acids: CASTITGQSALNTEAFS. The CDR3 nucleotides are TGTGCCAGCACCATTACAGGACAGAGCGCGTTGAACACTGAAGCTTTCTCT.

The rearrangement links TRBV24-1 to TRBJ2-3; the match to TRBD1 covers 8 bases. Germline values: CDR1 KGHDR, CDR2 SFDVKD. The CDR3 has 15 residues. V shed 0 bases, J shed 4 bases, and the junction held 2 bases outside the gene matches. CDR3 residues: CATSDLGQGADTQYF. The CDR3 nucleotides read TGTGCCACCAGTGATTTGGGACAGGGCGCAGATACGCAGTATTTT.

This clonotype appeared many times. The V gene is TRBV24-1, the J gene TRBJ1-2; 7 nucleotides agree with TRBD1. The CDR3 contains 14 residues. Looked up from germline, CDR1 is KGHDR and CDR2 is SFDVKD. With V trimmed by 7 bases and J by 4 bases, 8 bases remained unmatched. The CDR3 reads CATSLTGEGYGYTF. CDR3 sequence (DNA): TGTGCCACCAGCCTCACAGGGGAAGGCTATGGCTACACCTTC.

This clonotype was counted at least ten times. The V and J genes are TRBV12-3 or TRBV12-4 and TRBJ1-1; D gene uncertain. This CDR3 has 12 residues. Trimming left V 1 base short and J 3 bases short, with 3 bases between. CDR3 sequence: CASSLDHTEAFF. CDR3 nucleotides: TGTGCCAGCAGTTTAGACCACACTGAAGCTTTCTTT.

The chain links TRBV10-3 to TRBJ2-2; perhaps D is TRBD1 or TRBD2 (6 bases each). Trimming stripped 6 bases from V and 2 bases from J, with 16 bases between. The CDR3 totals 16 residues. The germline CDR1 and CDR2 sequences are ENHRY and SYGVKD. CDR3 bases: TGTGCCATCAGGCGGGGCGTTGGGGGCAACACCGGGGAGCTGTTTTTT. Translation gives CAIRRGVGGNTGELFF.

This clonotype was recorded a few times. This chain joins TRBV11-1 and TRBJ2-1; D gene uncertain. The ends were cut back, 3 bases at V and 3 bases at J, with 6 bases in the middle. The CDR3 runs to 13 residues. Germline loops: CDR1 SGHAT, CDR2 FQDESV (reference sequence). In nucleotides, the CDR3 is TGTGCCAGCAGCTTTAGATTCTACAATGAGCAGTTCTTC. It codes for CASSFRFYNEQFF.